This T cell receptor beta chain derives from a study of beta chain features in type 1 diabetes. cDNA synthesis used the whole RNA isolate, giving expressed TCRB sequences. Clones were read by immunoSEQ multiplex PCR, and TCRdb kept only the in-frame ones, dropping some. Of 250,000 to 350,000 clones listed, 11% were seen once; the top ten hold 0.015%. Germline V gene sequence: CDR1 KGHSY, CDR2 FQNENV. CDR3 length: 14 amino acids. Trimming removed 2 bases from V and 6 bases from J, with 12 bases in between. The sequence was collected from a young woman in good health. The rearrangement joins TRBV16 to TRBJ2-3; a possible D gene is TRBD2 (6 bases). Source material: naive CD4+ T cells from blood. CDR3 DNA: TGTGCCAGCAGCCAAAGGAGGAGCGGGGATACGCAGTATTTT. This gives the protein CASSQRRSGDTQYF.